Following are 7 T cell receptor beta chains from one sample sequenced in a study of molecular identifiers for immune sequencing clone quantification. Each CDR3 protein is one row after TCRdb ran MiXCR on the PCR reads. The sample lists about 35,000 distinct CDR3 sequences, approximately 19% occurring once. Sequencing was done on a sample of naive CD8+ T cells from blood, with Jurkat cell RNA spiked in. Noted subset: FACS-sorted CD8+CD4-CCR7+CD45RA+ naive T cells. Source of these receptors: a human donor in good health. Some libraries in this study had Jurkat cell RNA spiked in.

The J gene is TRBJ2-7, the V gene TRBV7-3, with 8 bases fitting TRBD2. V trimming: 4 bases; J trimming: 7 bases; junction bases outside the gene matches: 9. In germline, CDR1 is SGHTA, CDR2 FQGTGA. This CDR3 is built from 14 residues. The CDR3: CASSSTGTGGEQYF. CDR3 nucleotides: TGTGCCAGCAGCTCTACAGGGACGGGAGGGGAGCAGTACTTC.

This clonotype showed up many times. The chain recombines TRBV9 with TRBJ1-1; no clear D. Germline lookup yields CDR1 SGDLS and CDR2 YYNGEE. Trimming took 0 bases from V and 8 from J, leaving 8 bases between them. This CDR3 spans 12 amino acids. In DNA, the CDR3 is TGTGCCAGCAGCGTAGGGACGGGCGAAGCTTTCTTT. Its protein product is CASSVGTGEAFF. Supplemented by reference TRBV9 and TRBJ1-1, the full variable domain reads DSGVTQTPKHLITATGQRVTLRCSPRSGDLSVYWYQQSLDQGLQFLIQYYNGEERAKGNILERFSAQQFPDLHSELNLSSLELGDSALYFCASSVGTGEAFFGQGTRLTVV.

There are many counts of this clonotype. CDR3 amino acids: CASGLATTGMRADTQYF. CDR3 bases: TGTGCTAGTGGTTTGGCTACCACAGGGATGCGCGCAGATACGCAGTATTTT. The chain employs TRBV12-5 and TRBJ2-3; tentatively, D is TRBD1 (6 bases). Germline CDR1 and CDR2: LGHNT and FRNRAP. Trimming pared 1 base from V and 4 bases from J, leaving 18 bases between. The CDR3 consists of 17 residues.

The chain carries TRBV20-1 and TRBJ1-1, with no clear D. This CDR3 is 11 amino acids long. The germline V and J ends were trimmed by 0 bases and 6 bases, with 5 bases remaining between them. Germline-derived CDR1 and CDR2 are DFQATT and SNEGSKA (reference sequence). The DNA of the CDR3 is TGCAGTGCTAGAGAATGGGCTGAAGCTTTCTTT. Residues: CSAREWAEAFF.

This clonotype was observed at least ten times. The V call is TRBV7-9, the J call TRBJ2-1; tentative D call: TRBD1 (6 bases). Germline V lookup: CDR1 SEHNR, CDR2 FQNEAQ (reference sequence). The CDR3 spans 13 residues. Trimming removed 5 bases from V and 5 bases from J, with 10 bases in between. This chain's CDR3 is CASSEGQNNEQFF. The CDR3 DNA follows: TGTGCCAGCAGCGAAGGACAGAACAATGAGCAGTTCTTC.

This clonotype was counted ten times or more. The chain employs TRBV30 and TRBJ2-5; 8 bases agree with TRBD1. The V gene's germline CDR1 is GTSNPN and CDR2 SVGIG (reference sequence). The CDR3 sequence is 14 residues long. The J segment lost 2 bases and the V segment lost 2 bases, leaving 4 bases of the junction unmatched. The CDR3 DNA reads as TGTGCCTGGAGTCAAGGACAGGGACAAGAGACCCAGTACTTC. It encodes CAWSQGQGQETQYF.

Many counts were recorded for this clonotype. V is TRBV3-1 and J is TRBJ2-7; 8 bases are shared with TRBD1. This CDR3 spans 14 amino acids. In germline, CDR1 is LGHDT, CDR2 YNNKEL (reference sequence). V was pared by 5 bases and J by 4 bases, with 7 bases of the junction left unmatched. CDR3 loop: CASSNRDRIYEQYF. In DNA, the CDR3 is TGTGCCAGCAGCAACCGGGACAGGATATACGAGCAGTACTTC.